This T cell receptor (beta chain) was recorded in a study of human T cells and chemical hapten exposure. For the study at large: Per-sample TCR yield variation was attributed mainly to small pooled library volume differences. Broader study findings: Relative to control repertoires, expanded TCRs gave rise to significantly more large CDR3 similarity clusters.

A note on this clonotype: Its antigen is not identified.

Time point here: patch test 3, about 24 weeks after DPC sensitization. The treatment: therapeutic diphenylcyclopropenone sensitization with weekly scalp DPC. Extraction of total RNA was performed on unfractionated whole blood. The CDR3 spans 15 residues. The V and J ends lost 5 bases and 3 bases, in that order; junction bases with no gene match: 8. Individual cDNA molecules had unique molecular identifiers attached to them by the library. TCRdb analysed the RACE reads with MiXCR anew, one entry per CDR3 protein. The sample consists of some 91,000 distinct CDR3 sequences, 27% of them appearing once. This clonotype was sampled from a man aged 40-49 years with alopecia areata. Some clones in this sample may be carry-over from other donors' samples. The chain uses TRBV12-3 or TRBV12-4 and TRBJ2-7; 9 bases are a match to TRBD2. Sequenced material: whole blood, taken in connection with sensitization to the hapten diphenylcyclopropenone (DPC). CDR3 sequence: CASSLRASGNYEQYF. The CDR3 DNA reads TGTGCCAGCAGTCTCCGGGCTAGCGGGAACTACGAGCAGTACTTC.